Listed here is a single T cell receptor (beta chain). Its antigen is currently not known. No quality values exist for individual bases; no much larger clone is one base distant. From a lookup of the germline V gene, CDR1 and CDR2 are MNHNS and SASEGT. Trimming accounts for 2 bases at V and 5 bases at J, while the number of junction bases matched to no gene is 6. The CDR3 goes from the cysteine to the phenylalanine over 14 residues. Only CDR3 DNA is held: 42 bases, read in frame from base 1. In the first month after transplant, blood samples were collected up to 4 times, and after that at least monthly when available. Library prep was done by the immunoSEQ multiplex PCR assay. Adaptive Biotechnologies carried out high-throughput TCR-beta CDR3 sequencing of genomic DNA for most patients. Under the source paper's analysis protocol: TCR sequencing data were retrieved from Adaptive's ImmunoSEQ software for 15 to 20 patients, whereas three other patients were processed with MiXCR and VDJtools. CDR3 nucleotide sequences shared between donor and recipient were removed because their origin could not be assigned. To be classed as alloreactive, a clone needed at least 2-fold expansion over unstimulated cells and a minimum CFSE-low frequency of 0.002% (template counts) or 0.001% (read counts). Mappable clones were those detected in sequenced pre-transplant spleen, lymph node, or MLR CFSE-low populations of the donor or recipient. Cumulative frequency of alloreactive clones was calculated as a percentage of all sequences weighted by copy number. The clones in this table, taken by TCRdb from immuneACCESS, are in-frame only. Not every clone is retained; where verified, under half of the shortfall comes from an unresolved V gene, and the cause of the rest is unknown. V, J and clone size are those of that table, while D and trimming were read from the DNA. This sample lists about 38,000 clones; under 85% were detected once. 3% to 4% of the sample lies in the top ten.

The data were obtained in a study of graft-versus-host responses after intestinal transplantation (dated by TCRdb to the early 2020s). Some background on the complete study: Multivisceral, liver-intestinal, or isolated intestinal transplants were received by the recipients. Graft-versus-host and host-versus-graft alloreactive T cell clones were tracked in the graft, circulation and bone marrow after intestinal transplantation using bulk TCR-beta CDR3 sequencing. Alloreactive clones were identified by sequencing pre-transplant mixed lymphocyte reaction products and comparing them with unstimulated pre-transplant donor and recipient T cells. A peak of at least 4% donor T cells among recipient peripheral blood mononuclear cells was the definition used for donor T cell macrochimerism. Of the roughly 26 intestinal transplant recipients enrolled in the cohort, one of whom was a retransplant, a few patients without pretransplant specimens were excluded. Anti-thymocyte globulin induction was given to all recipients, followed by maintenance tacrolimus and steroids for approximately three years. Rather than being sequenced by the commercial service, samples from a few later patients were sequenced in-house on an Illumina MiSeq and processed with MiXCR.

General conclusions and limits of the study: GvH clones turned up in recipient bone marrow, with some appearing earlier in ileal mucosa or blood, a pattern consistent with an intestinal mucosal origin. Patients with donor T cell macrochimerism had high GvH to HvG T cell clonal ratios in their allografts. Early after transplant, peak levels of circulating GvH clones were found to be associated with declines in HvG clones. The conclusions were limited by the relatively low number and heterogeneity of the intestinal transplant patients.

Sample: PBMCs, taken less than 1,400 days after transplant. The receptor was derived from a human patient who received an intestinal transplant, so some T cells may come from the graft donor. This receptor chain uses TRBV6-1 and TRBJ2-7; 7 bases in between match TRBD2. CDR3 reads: CASSEIPGGNEQYF. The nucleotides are TGTGCCAGCAGTGAAATCCCGGGGGGAAACGAGCAGTACTTC.